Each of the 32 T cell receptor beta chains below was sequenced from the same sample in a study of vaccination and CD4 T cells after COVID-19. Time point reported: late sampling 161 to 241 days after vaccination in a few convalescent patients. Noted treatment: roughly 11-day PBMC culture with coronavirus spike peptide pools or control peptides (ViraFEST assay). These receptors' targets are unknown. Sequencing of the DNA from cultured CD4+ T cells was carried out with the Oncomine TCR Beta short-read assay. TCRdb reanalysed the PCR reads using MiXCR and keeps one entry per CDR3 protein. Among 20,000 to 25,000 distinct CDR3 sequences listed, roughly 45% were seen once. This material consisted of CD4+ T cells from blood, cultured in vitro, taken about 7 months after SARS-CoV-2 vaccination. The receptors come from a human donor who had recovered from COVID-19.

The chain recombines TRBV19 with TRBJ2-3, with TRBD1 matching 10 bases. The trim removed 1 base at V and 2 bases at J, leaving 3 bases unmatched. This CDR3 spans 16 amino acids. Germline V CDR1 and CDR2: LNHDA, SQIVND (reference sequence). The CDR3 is CASSIVGQGTTDTQYF. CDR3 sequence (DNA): TGTGCCAGTAGTATAGTGGGACAGGGGACCACAGATACGCAGTATTTT.

This chain's CDR3 is CASSYLDRAQETQYF. DNA for the CDR3: TGTGCCAGCAGTTATTTAGACAGGGCCCAAGAGACCCAGTACTTC. The chain uses TRBV6-2 or TRBV6-3 and TRBJ2-5; 7 nucleotides line up with TRBD1. The trim removed 3 bases at V and 1 base at J, leaving 5 bases unmatched. Per germline, CDR1 MNHEY and CDR2 SVGEGT. CDR3 length equals 15 residues.

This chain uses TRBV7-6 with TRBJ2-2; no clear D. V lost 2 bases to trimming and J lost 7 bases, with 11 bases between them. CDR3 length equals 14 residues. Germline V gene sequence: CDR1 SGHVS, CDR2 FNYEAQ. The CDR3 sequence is CASSLRSVVGELFF. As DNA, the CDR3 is TGTGCCAGCAGCTTAAGATCCGTCGTCGGGGAGCTGTTTTTT.

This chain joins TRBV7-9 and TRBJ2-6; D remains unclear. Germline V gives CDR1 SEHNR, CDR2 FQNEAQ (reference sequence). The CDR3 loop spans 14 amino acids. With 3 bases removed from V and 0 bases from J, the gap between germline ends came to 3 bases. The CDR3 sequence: CASSFTSGANVLTF. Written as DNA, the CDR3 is TGTGCCAGCAGCTTTACCTCTGGGGCCAACGTCCTGACTTTC.

The CDR3 reads CASSRGGYEQYF. CDR3 DNA: TGTGCCAGCAGCCGTGGGGGCTACGAGCAGTACTTC. The chain is built from TRBV6-1 and TRBJ2-7; perhaps D is TRBD1 or TRBD2 (5 bases each). V was pared by 6 bases and J by 3 bases, with 9 bases between. CDR1 and CDR2 from the germline V gene are MNHNS and SASEGT. The CDR3 runs 12 residues.

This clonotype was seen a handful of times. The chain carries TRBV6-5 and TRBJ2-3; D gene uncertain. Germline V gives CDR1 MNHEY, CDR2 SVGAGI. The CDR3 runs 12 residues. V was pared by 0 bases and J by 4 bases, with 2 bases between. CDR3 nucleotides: TGTGCCAGCAGTTACTCGTCAGATACGCAGTATTTT. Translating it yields CASSYSSDTQYF.

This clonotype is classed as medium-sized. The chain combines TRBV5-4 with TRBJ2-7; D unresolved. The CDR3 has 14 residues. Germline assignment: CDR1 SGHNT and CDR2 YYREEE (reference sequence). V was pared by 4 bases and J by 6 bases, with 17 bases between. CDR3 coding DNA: TGTGCCAGCAGCCCCCAGCAGGCCCCGGGCGAGCAGTACTTC. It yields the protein CASSPQQAPGEQYF.

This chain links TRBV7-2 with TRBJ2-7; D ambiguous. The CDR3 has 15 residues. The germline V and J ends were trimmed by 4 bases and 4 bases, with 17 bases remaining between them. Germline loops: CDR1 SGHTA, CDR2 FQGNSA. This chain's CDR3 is CASSSTAGRVYEQYF. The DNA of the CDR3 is TGTGCCAGCAGCTCTACGGCTGGACGGGTTTACGAGCAGTACTTC.

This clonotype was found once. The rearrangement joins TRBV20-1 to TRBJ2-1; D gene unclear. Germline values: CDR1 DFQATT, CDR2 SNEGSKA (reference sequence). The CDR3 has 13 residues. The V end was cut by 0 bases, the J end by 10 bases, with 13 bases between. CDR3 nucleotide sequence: TGCAGTGCTAGAGAGGTTCCCGCTTACGAGCAGTTCTTC. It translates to CSAREVPAYEQFF.

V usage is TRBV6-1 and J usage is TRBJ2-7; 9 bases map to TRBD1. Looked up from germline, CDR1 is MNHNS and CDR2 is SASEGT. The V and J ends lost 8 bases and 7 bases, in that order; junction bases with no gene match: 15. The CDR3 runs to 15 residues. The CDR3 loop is CASGGPGQGKNEQYF. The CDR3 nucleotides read TGTGCCAGCGGCGGCCCGGGACAGGGAAAAAATGAGCAGTACTTC.

CDR3 nucleotide sequence: TGTGCCAGCAGATCAACACGAATGTATGGCTACACCTTC. It translates to CASRSTRMYGYTF. The genes are TRBV28 and TRBJ1-2; D is undetermined. Per germline, CDR1 MDHEN and CDR2 SYDVKM. This CDR3 has 13 residues. The V end lost 6 bases, the J end lost 5 bases, and 13 bases lay between the germline ends.

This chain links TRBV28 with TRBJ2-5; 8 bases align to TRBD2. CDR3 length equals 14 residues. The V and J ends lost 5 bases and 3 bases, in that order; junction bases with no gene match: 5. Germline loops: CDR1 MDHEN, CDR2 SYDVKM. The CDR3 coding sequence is TGTGCCAGCAGTAATGAACTAGCGGAAGAGACCCAGTACTTC. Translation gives CASSNELAEETQYF.

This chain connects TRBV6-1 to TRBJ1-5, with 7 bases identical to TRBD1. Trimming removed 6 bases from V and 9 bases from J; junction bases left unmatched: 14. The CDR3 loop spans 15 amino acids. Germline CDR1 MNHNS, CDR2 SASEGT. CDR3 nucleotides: TGTGCCAGCAGCCTAATGGACAGGTTGGGCATGCCCCAGCATTTT. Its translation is CASSLMDRLGMPQHF.

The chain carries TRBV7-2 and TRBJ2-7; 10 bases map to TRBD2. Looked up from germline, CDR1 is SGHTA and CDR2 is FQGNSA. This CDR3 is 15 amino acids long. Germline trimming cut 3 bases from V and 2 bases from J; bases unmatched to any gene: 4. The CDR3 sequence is CASSFGLAVTYEQYF. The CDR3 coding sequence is TGTGCCAGCAGCTTCGGACTAGCGGTGACCTACGAGCAGTACTTC.

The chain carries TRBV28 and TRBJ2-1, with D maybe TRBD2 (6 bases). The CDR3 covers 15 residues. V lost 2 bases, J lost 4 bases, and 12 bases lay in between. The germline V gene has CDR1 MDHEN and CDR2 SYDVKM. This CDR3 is CASSLAASVYNEQFF. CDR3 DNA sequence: TGTGCCAGCAGTTTAGCGGCTAGCGTTTACAATGAGCAGTTCTTC.

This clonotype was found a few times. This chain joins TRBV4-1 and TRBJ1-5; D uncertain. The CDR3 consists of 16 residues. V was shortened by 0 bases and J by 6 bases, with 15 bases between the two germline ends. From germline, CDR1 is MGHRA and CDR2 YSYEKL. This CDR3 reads CASSQDPVGLGQPQHF. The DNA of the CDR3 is TGCGCCAGCAGCCAAGATCCGGTTGGGCTGGGTCAGCCCCAGCATTTT.

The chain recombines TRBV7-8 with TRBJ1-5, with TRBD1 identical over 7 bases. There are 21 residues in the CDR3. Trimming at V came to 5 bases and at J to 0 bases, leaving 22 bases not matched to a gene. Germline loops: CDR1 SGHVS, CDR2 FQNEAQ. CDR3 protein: CASSPYLRSDRALGSNQPQHF. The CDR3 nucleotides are TGTGCCAGCAGCCCTTACTTGCGGTCAGACAGGGCCCTTGGTAGCAATCAGCCCCAGCATTTT.

CDR3 residues: CASSRNKGGLEFF. The CDR3 region has the DNA TGTGCCAGCAGCCGCAATAAAGGAGGACTCGAGTTCTTC. The rearrangement joins TRBV6-2 or TRBV6-3 to TRBJ2-1; a weak D match, TRBD2 (5 bases). The CDR3 extends over 13 amino acids. Germline V gives CDR1 MNHEY, CDR2 SVGEGT. V was trimmed by 6 bases and J by 14 bases, leaving 20 bases between them.

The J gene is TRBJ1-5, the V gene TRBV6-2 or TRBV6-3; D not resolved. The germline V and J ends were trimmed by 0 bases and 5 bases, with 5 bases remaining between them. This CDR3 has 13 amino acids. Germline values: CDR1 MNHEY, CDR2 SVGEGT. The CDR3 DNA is TGTGCCAGCAGTTACTCGATGCATCAGCCCCAGCATTTT. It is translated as CASSYSMHQPQHF.

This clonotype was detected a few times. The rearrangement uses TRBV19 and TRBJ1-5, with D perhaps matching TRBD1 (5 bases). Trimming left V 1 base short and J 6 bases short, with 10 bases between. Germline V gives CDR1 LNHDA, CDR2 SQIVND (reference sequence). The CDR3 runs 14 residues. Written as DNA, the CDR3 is TGTGCCAGTAGTATAGGCGTCGGGGGTCAGCCCCAGCATTTT. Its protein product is CASSIGVGGQPQHF.

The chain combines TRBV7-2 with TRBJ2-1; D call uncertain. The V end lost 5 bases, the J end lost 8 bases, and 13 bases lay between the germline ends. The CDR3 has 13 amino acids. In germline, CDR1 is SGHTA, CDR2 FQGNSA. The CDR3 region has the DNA TGTGCCAGCAGCCCGCCGGCCATAGATGAGCAGTTCTTC. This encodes CASSPPAIDEQFF.

CDR3 protein: CASSLTSGHTDTQYF. The CDR3 DNA sequence: TGTGCCAGCAGTTTGACTAGCGGACACACAGATACGCAGTATTTT. The V gene is TRBV6-5, the J gene TRBJ2-3; TRBD2 matches at 9 bases. Unmatched junction bases numbered 4, after V lost 4 bases and J lost 2 bases. The CDR3 spans 15 residues. Germline V gene data show CDR1 as MNHEY and CDR2 as SVGAGI.

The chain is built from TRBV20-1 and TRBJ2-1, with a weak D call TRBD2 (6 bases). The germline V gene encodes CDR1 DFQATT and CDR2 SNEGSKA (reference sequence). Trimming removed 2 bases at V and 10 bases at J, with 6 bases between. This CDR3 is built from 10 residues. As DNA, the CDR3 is TGCAGTGCTAGAAGCGGGGAGCAGTTCTTC. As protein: CSARSGEQFF.

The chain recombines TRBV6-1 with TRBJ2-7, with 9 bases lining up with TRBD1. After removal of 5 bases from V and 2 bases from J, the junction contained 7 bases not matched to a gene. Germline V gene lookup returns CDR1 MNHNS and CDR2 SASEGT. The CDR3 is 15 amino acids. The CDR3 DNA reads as TGTGCCAGCAGTCCGGGACAGGGAGGCACCTACGAGCAGTACTTC. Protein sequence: CASSPGQGGTYEQYF.

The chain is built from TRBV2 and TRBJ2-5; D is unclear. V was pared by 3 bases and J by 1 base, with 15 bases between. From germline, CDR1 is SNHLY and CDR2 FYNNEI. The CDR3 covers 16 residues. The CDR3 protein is CASSDLVLGLQETQYF. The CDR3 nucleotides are TGTGCCAGCAGTGACCTCGTCCTCGGGCTCCAAGAGACCCAGTACTTC.

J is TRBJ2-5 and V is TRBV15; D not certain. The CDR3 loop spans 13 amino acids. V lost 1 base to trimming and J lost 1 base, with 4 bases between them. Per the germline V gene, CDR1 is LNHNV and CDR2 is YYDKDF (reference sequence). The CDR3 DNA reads TGTGCCACCAGCAGAGTCGCCCAAGAGACCCAGTACTTC. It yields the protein CATSRVAQETQYF.

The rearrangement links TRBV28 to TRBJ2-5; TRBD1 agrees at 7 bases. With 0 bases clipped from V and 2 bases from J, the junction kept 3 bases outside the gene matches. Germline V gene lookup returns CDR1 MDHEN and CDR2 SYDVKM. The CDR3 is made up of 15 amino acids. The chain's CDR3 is CASSLWTGKQETQYF. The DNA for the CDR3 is TGTGCCAGCAGTTTATGGACAGGGAAACAAGAGACCCAGTACTTC.

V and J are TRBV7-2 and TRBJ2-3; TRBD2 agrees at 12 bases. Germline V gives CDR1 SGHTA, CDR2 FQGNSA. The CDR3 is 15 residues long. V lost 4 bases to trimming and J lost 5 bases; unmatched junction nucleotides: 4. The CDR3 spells CASSYRTSGKDTQYF. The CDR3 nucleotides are TGTGCCAGCAGCTATCGGACTAGCGGGAAAGATACGCAGTATTTT.

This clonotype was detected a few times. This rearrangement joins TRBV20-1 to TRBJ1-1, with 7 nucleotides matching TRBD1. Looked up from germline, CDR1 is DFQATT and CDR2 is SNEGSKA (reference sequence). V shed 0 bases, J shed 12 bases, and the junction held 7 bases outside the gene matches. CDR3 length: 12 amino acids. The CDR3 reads CSARDLTGMPFF. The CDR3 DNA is TGCAGTGCTAGAGATCTGACAGGGATGCCTTTCTTT.

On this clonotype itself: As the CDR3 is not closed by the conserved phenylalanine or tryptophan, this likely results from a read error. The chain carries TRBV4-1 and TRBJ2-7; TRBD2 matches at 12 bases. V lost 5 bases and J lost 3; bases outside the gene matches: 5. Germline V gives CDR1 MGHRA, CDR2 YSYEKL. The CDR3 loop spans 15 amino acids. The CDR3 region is CASSYRTSGNYEQYL. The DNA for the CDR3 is TGCGCCAGCAGCTACCGGACTAGCGGGAACTACGAGCAGTACCTC.

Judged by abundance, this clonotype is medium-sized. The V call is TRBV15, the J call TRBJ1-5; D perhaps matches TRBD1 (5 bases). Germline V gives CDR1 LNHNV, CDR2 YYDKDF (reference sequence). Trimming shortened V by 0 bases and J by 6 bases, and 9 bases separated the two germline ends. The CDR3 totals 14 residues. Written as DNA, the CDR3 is TGTGCCACCAGCAGAGAGCAGGGCGTTCAGCCCCAGCATTTT. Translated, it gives CATSREQGVQPQHF.

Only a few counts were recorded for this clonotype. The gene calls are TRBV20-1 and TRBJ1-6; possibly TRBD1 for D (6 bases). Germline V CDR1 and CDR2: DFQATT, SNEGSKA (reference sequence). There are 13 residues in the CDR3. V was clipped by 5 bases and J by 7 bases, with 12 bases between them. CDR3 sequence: CSAAMGGNSPLHF. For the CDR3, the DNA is TGCAGTGCTGCCATGGGGGGCAATTCACCCCTCCACTTT.